The 17 T cell receptor beta chains given below trace back to one sample, sequenced in a study of CD8 T cells in ankylosing spondylitis. Findings and caveats of the study: Ankylosing spondylitis blood appeared to carry a characteristic TCR beta motif of several highly homologous variants.

TCRdb re-called the 5' RACE reads with MiXCR, one entry per CDR3 protein. In the table there are about 510,000 distinct CDR3 sequences, about 5% of which are singletons. These receptors lack a known antigen. The specimen was blood, either unsorted or a sorted T cell fraction (not recorded which). The receptors here all came from a male donor with ankylosing spondylitis.

The sample holds many counts of this clonotype. This chain connects TRBV28 to TRBJ2-5; D gene uncertain. In germline, CDR1 is MDHEN, CDR2 SYDVKM. This CDR3 is 14 amino acids long. Trimming left V 3 bases short and J 2 bases short, with 10 bases between. CDR3 sequence (DNA): TGTGCCAGCAGTTTCGGCCCCACACAAGAGACCCAGTACTTC. Amino acids: CASSFGPTQETQYF.

This clonotype has a count of ten or more. This chain connects TRBV12-3 or TRBV12-4 to TRBJ2-7; D is unresolved. The ends were cut back, 6 bases at V and 7 bases at J, with 10 bases in the middle. The CDR3 extends over 11 amino acids. DNA of the CDR3: TGTGCCAGCAGCCCGAGCCGAGAGCAGTACTTC. Translating gives CASSPSREQYF.

There are many counts of this clonotype. The chain carries TRBV11-2 and TRBJ2-6; D is uncertain. Trimming stripped 5 bases from V and 0 bases from J, with 5 bases between. The CDR3 is 14 amino acids. Germline CDR1 reads SGHAT; CDR2 reads FQNNGV. CDR3 bases: TGTGCCAGCAGCAACCCCTCTGGGGCCAACGTCCTGACTTTC. As protein: CASSNPSGANVLTF.

At least ten counts were recorded for this clonotype. V gene TRBV10-3 combines with J gene TRBJ2-1; 9 bases map to TRBD2. The germline V gene encodes CDR1 ENHRY and CDR2 SYGVKD. The CDR3 sequence is 15 residues long. J gave up 6 bases and V 2 bases, and 5 bases lay outside the gene matches. The CDR3 DNA follows: TGTGCCATCAGTGAGCGCGGGAGGGGAGTCAATGAGCAGTTCTTC. This encodes CAISERGRGVNEQFF.

As concerns this clonotype: A read error may be the cause here, since a much bigger clone is one base away. This sequence joins TRBV11-2 and TRBJ1-4, with 7 bases fitting TRBD1. Germline CDR1 reads SGHAT; CDR2 reads FQNNGV. The J segment lost 2 bases and the V segment lost 5 bases, leaving 14 bases of the junction unmatched. CDR3 size: 18 residues. The CDR3 reads CASSPGQPARSTNEKLFF. For the CDR3, the DNA is TGTGCCAGCAGCCCGGGACAGCCCGCGAGATCGACTAATGAAAAACTGTTTTTT. Full variable domain (missing parts from reference TRBV11-2 and TRBJ1-4): EAGVAQSPRYKIIEKRQSVAFWCNPISGHATLYWYQQILGQGPKLLIQFQNNGVVDDSQLPKDRFSAERLKGVDSTLKIQPAKLEDSAVYLCASSPGQPARSTNEKLFFGSGTQLSVL.

This clonotype appeared many times. The chain joins TRBV4-2 to TRBJ2-7; D is possibly TRBD2 (5 bases). Trimming removed 1 base from V and 3 bases from J, with 13 bases in between. CDR3 length: 15 residues. Germline CDR1 reads LGHNA; CDR2 reads YNFKEQ. The CDR3 reads CASSQARGGYYEQYF. CDR3 in DNA: TGTGCCAGCAGCCAAGCCCGGGGTGGGTACTACGAGCAGTACTTC.

This clonotype was counted ten times or more. V gene TRBV7-3 combines with J gene TRBJ2-3; TRBD2 matches at 14 bases. The trim removed 1 base at V and 2 bases at J, leaving 14 bases unmatched. The CDR3 extends over 21 amino acids. CDR1 is SGHTA and CDR2 is FQGTGA in the germline V gene. CDR3 nucleotide sequence: TGTGCCAGCAGCTTAATACCCCGTCGGACTAGCGGGGGGACGAACACAGATACGCAGTATTTT. It encodes CASSLIPRRTSGGTNTDTQYF.

This clonotype was picked up a small number of times. The V gene is TRBV15, the J gene TRBJ1-1; the D gene is possibly TRBD1 (5 bases). The germline CDR1 and CDR2 sequences are LNHNV and YYDKDF (reference sequence). The ends were cut back, 5 bases at V and 0 bases at J, with 16 bases in the middle. This CDR3 is 16 amino acids long. CDR3 amino acids: CATSALKVGVNTEAFF. The CDR3 DNA reads TGTGCCACCAGCGCCCTGAAGGTAGGGGTGAACACTGAAGCTTTCTTT. The full variable domain, completed using reference TRBV15 and TRBJ1-1, is DAMVIQNPRYQVTQFGKPVTLSCSQTLNHNVMYWYQQKSSQAPKLLFHYYDKDFNNEADTPDNFQSRRPNTSFCFLDIRSPGLGDTAMYLCATSALKVGVNTEAFFGQGTRLTVV.

This clonotype was detected ten times or more. CDR3 DNA: TGCGCCAGCAGCTTGGCCTTTGGAGCGGGACAAGAGACCCAGTACTTC. Encoded protein: CASSLAFGAGQETQYF. V is TRBV5-1 and J is TRBJ2-5, with 7 bases aligning to TRBD2. V was pared by 0 bases and J by 2 bases, with 7 bases of the junction left unmatched. CDR3 length equals 16 residues. Per germline, CDR1 SGHRS and CDR2 YFSETQ.

This clonotype was observed a handful of times. The J gene is TRBJ1-1, the V gene TRBV6-1; D is undetermined. The germline V gene encodes CDR1 MNHNS and CDR2 SASEGT. CDR3 size: 15 residues. V was shortened by 2 bases and J by 0 bases, with 10 bases between the two germline ends. This CDR3 reads CASSEQVVMNTEAFF. CDR3 sequence (DNA): TGTGCCAGCAGTGAACAGGTTGTCATGAACACTGAAGCTTTCTTT.

The chain is built from TRBV11-2 and TRBJ2-1, with 7 bases aligning to TRBD2. V shed 5 bases, J shed 2 bases, and the junction held 12 bases outside the gene matches. This CDR3 region has 17 residues. The V gene's germline CDR1 is SGHAT and CDR2 FQNNGV. The DNA of the CDR3 is TGTGCCAGCAGCGGGCATCCCGGGCTAGCGGCCTACAATGAGCAGTTCTTC. Its protein product is CASSGHPGLAAYNEQFF.

This clonotype was observed at least ten times. The chain carries TRBV4-3 and TRBJ1-1; no firm D call. CDR1 LGHNA and CDR2 YSLEER come from the germline V gene. The V gene lost 1 base and the J gene lost 3 bases, with 15 bases spanning the gap. CDR3 length: 16 amino acids. CDR3 DNA sequence: TGCGCCAGCAGCCAAGTTTATCTAAAGGAGGACACTGAAGCTTTCTTT. It codes for CASSQVYLKEDTEAFF.

There are many counts of this clonotype. V and J are TRBV6-1 and TRBJ2-7, with 8 bases identical to TRBD2. J was trimmed by 3 bases and V by 6 bases; bases with no gene match: 10. This CDR3 is 15 amino acids long. Germline lookup yields CDR1 MNHNS and CDR2 SASEGT. The CDR3 DNA reads as TGTGCCAGCAGACTTCTGAGCGGGAGAGGCTACGAGCAGTACTTC. Translation: CASRLLSGRGYEQYF.

This clonotype was observed at least ten times. This chain connects TRBV7-8 to TRBJ2-3; D not certain. Germline V lookup: CDR1 SGHVS, CDR2 FQNEAQ. The CDR3 loop spans 13 amino acids. V lost 1 base, J lost 11 bases, and 13 bases lay in between. CDR3 in DNA: TGTGCCAGCAGCTTAGGGACGGGTCTAGAGCAGTATTTT. Residues: CASSLGTGLEQYF.

The table lists this clonotype with a few counts. Written as DNA, the CDR3 is TGTGCCAGCACAGGGTCCGGACTAGCGGCGTACAATGAGCAGTTCTTC. Its protein is CASTGSGLAAYNEQFF. This rearrangement joins TRBV27 to TRBJ2-1; TRBD2 matches at 10 bases. The V segment lost 7 bases and the J segment 4 bases; nucleotides outside the gene matches: 10. CDR1 and CDR2 from the germline V gene are MNHEY and SMNVEV (reference sequence). The CDR3 contains 16 residues.

This clonotype was observed at least ten times. This chain connects TRBV6-1 to TRBJ1-4; D might be TRBD1 (5 bases). Germline V gene data show CDR1 as MNHNS and CDR2 as SASEGT. The CDR3 totals 16 residues. The V gene lost 5 bases and the J gene lost 5 bases, with 18 bases spanning the gap. As DNA, the CDR3 is TGTGCCAGCAGTACATTGGGGCGGGGGAAAAATGAAAAACTGTTTTTT. This codes for CASSTLGRGKNEKLFF.

This clonotype was seen only a few times. The chain has TRBV6-1 and TRBJ2-4, with D tentatively TRBD1 (6 bases). The germline V and J ends were trimmed by 8 bases and 4 bases, with 18 bases remaining between them. Germline V lookup: CDR1 MNHNS, CDR2 SASEGT. The CDR3 is 15 amino acids. CDR3 in amino acids: CASGGQNKGKNIQYF. In DNA form, the CDR3 reads TGTGCCAGCGGAGGACAGAACAAAGGGAAAAACATTCAGTACTTC.